This is a list of T cell receptor beta chains from one sample in a study of T cell clones after liver transplantation. Profiled with immunoSEQ multiplex PCR; TCRdb holds only in-frame clones, not every one. The sample carries 95,000 to 110,000 clones, approximately 79% recorded once. Sample: CD4+ T cells from blood, taken around 49 months after liver transplant. All receptors come from a human patient who received a liver transplant. Certain T cells may be donor cells from the graft. The CDR3 runs from the conserved cysteine through the conserved F or W. A D gene is named only where the DNA matches it firmly. For some rows the clone size is stated as once, few or many, or as a class when expanded; others skip it.

j_call	clone_size	v_call	d_call	cdr3_aa	cdr3_nt
TRBJ1-1	-	TRBV12-5	TRBD1	CASGHTGGRTEAFF	TGTGCTAGTGGTCACACAGGGGGAAGGACTGAAGCTTTCTTT
TRBJ2-1	-	TRBV25-1	-	CASAGYNEQFF	TGTGCCAGTGCGGGATACAATGAGCAGTTCTTC
TRBJ2-3	once	TRBV4-2	-	CASSQPEKSGATQYF	TGTGCCAGCAGCCAACCGGAGAAGTCAGGGGCTACGCAGTATTTT
TRBJ2-2	once	TRBV29-1	-	CSVGNSYTGELFF	TGCAGCGTTGGTAACAGCTACACCGGGGAGCTGTTTTTT
TRBJ2-1	-	TRBV27	-	CASHRSGDSRYNEQFF	TGTGCCAGCCACAGGAGCGGGGACAGTCGATACAATGAGCAGTTCTTC
TRBJ2-1	-	TRBV27	-	CATREWGQNEQFF	TGTGCCACAAGAGAGTGGGGGCAAAATGAGCAGTTCTTC
TRBJ2-3	-	TRBV28	TRBD1	CASSSHGQGARKDTQYF	TGTGCCAGCAGTTCACACGGACAGGGGGCGAGGAAAGATACGCAGTATTTT
TRBJ1-1	few	TRBV20-1	-	CSARDREAFF	TGCAGTGCTAGAGACAGGGAAGCTTTCTTT
TRBJ2-7	-	TRBV5-1	TRBD1	CASSSGQGRNEQYF	TGCGCCAGCAGCTCCGGACAGGGTAGGAACGAGCAGTACTTC
TRBJ1-3	-	TRBV6-5	-	CASSYEKVSTGNTIYF	TGTGCCAGCAGTTACGAGAAGGTATCGACCGGAAACACCATATATTTT
TRBJ1-2	-	TRBV30	-	CAWTPTANYGYTF	TGTGCCTGGACCCCGACAGCTAACTATGGCTACACCTTC
TRBJ2-1	-	TRBV13	TRBD1	CASSLAGQDGLGEQFF	TGTGCCAGCAGCTTAGCTGGACAGGACGGCTTAGGTGAGCAGTTCTTC
TRBJ2-2	-	TRBV30	TRBD1	CAWSQLRTGNTGELFF	TGTGCCTGGAGTCAACTCCGGACAGGGAACACCGGGGAGCTGTTTTTT
TRBJ1-3	-	TRBV29-1	-	CSVGLGQHGNTIYF	TGCAGCGTTGGGCTGGGCCAGCATGGAAACACCATATATTTT
TRBJ1-2	-	TRBV28	-	CASSGGQGYGYTF	TGTGCCAGCAGTGGGGGGCAGGGGTATGGCTACACCTTC
TRBJ1-5	-	TRBV4-1	-	CASSQGVASNQPQHF	TGCGCCAGCAGCCAAGGGGTAGCGAGCAATCAGCCCCAGCATTTT
TRBJ1-1	-	TRBV28	-	CASRGDRTNTEAFF	TGTGCCAGCAGGGGCGACAGGACTAACACTGAAGCTTTCTTT
TRBJ1-4	-	TRBV7-8	-	CASSPYWGTNEKLFF	TGTGCCAGCAGCCCTTATTGGGGAACTAATGAAAAACTGTTTTTT
TRBJ1-5	-	TRBV5-6	-	CASSLYNRDQPQHF	TGTGCCAGCAGCTTGTACAACAGGGATCAGCCCCAGCATTTT
TRBJ1-6	-	TRBV5-1	-	CASGSGGGNSPLHF	TGCGCCAGCGGCAGTGGGGGTGGTAATTCACCCCTCCACTTT
TRBJ2-3	-	TRBV28	TRBD2	CASTGGRAEDTQYF	TGTGCCAGCACGGGCGGGAGGGCCGAAGATACGCAGTATTTT
TRBJ1-2	-	TRBV5-6	-	CASSPAARTNGYTF	TGTGCCAGCAGCCCGGCGGCCAGGACTAATGGCTACACCTTC
TRBJ1-6	-	TRBV19	-	CASISGTYNSPLHF	TGTGCCAGTATCTCGGGGACCTATAATTCACCCCTCCACTTT
TRBJ1-4	-	TRBV2	TRBD1	CASRAGQGTTNEKLFF	TGTGCCAGCAGGGCCGGACAGGGAACGACTAATGAAAAACTGTTTTTT
TRBJ1-1	-	TRBV5-1	-	CASSTDRTVTEAFF	TGCGCCAGCAGCACCGACAGGACGGTAACTGAAGCTTTCTTT
TRBJ2-7	-	TRBV29-1	TRBD2	CSVGFLAGANEQYF	TGCAGCGTTGGCTTCCTAGCGGGAGCAAACGAGCAGTACTTC
TRBJ2-3	-	TRBV4-3	-	CASSQDYGGRVAVTDTQYF	TGCGCCAGCAGCCAAGATTATGGGGGACGTGTAGCGGTTACAGATACGCAGTATTTT
TRBJ1-4	-	TRBV15	-	CATSSGGQGTVLF	TGTGCCACCAGCAGTGGGGGGCAAGGGACCGTCCTTTTT
TRBJ1-1	-	TRBV7-2	TRBD1	CASSLVGQGHAFF	TGTGCCAGCAGCTTAGTTGGACAGGGGCACGCTTTCTTT
TRBJ2-5	-	TRBV10-3	-	CAISEPSDPGGGETQYF	TGTGCCATCAGTGAGCCCTCGGACCCAGGAGGAGGCGAGACCCAGTACTTC
TRBJ1-2	-	TRBV6-5	-	CASSYGVQNYGYTF	TGTGCCAGCAGTTACGGGGTACAGAACTATGGCTACACCTTC
TRBJ2-5	few	TRBV18	TRBD1	CASSPGQGFMETQYF	TGTGCCAGCTCACCTGGACAGGGATTCATGGAGACCCAGTACTTC
TRBJ1-6	-	TRBV2	-	CASSESYGSSPLHF	TGTGCCAGCAGTGAAAGTTACGGGAGTTCACCCCTCCACTTT
TRBJ2-7	-	TRBV19	-	CASSIRSFSYEQYF	TGTGCCAGTAGTATTCGGAGTTTCTCCTACGAGCAGTACTTC
TRBJ2-3	-	TRBV6-5	TRBD2	CASSYPGGDTQYF	TGTGCCAGCAGTTACCCGGGGGGAGATACGCAGTATTTT
TRBJ2-1	-	TRBV28	TRBD2	CASTQAGSVDEQFF	TGTGCCAGCACCCAAGCGGGAAGCGTGGATGAGCAGTTCTTC
TRBJ2-7	-	TRBV5-4	-	CASSLGAPRYEQYF	TGTGCCAGCAGCTTGGGGGCGCCCCGCTACGAGCAGTACTTC
TRBJ1-4	-	TRBV15	-	CATSRELQGRGEKLFF	TGTGCCACCAGCAGAGAGCTCCAGGGTAGGGGCGAAAAACTGTTTTTT
TRBJ1-6	-	TRBV11-2	-	CASSLGSGANSPLHF	TGTGCCAGCAGCTTAGGGTCCGGGGCCAATTCACCCCTCCACTTT
TRBJ2-7	-	TRBV5-1	TRBD1	CASSDGQVPGNEQYF	TGCGCCAGCAGCGACGGACAGGTCCCCGGAAACGAGCAGTACTTC
TRBJ2-2	-	TRBV7-9	TRBD2	CASSFLAGANTGELFF	TGTGCCAGCAGCTTCCTAGCGGGGGCGAACACCGGGGAGCTGTTTTTT
TRBJ1-6	-	TRBV4-1	-	CASSQEPTNSPLHF	TGCGCCAGCAGCCAAGAGCCAACCAATTCACCCCTCCACTTT
TRBJ2-3	-	TRBV7-3	-	CASSLGLRTDTQYF	TGTGCCAGCAGCTTGGGCCTGCGCACAGATACGCAGTATTTT